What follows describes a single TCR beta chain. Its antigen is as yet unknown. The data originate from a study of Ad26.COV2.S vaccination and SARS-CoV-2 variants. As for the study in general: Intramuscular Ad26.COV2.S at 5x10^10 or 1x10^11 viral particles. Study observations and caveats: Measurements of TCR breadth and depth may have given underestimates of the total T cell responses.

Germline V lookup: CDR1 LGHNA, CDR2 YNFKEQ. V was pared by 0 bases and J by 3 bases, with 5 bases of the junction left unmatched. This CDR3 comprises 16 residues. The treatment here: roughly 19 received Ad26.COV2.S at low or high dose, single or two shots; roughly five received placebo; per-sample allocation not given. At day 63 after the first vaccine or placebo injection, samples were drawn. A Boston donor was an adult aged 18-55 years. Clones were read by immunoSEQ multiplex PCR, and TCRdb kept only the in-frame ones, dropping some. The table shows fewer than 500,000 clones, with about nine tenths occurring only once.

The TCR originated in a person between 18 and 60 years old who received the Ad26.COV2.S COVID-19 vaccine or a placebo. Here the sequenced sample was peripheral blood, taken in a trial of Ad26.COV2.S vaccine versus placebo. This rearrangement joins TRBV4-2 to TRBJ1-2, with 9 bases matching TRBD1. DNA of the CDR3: TGTGCCAGCAGCCAAGAACAGGGGGCGTTTCACTATGGCTACACCTTC. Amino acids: CASSQEQGAFHYGYTF.